This T cell receptor (beta chain) was obtained from a study of blood T cell repertoires in COVID-19. Study context: The study drew acute and convalescent COVID-19 samples from the United States, Italy and Spain. In each case, the material was cDNA or gDNA derived from T cells, B-cell-depleted T cells, or PBMCs.

From germline, CDR1 is SNHLY and CDR2 FYNNEI. With 5 bases removed from V and 6 bases from J, the gap between germline ends came to 13 bases. This CDR3 comprises 13 residues. Original processing notes: Counts of nucleated cells, estimated from reference gene primer amplification, were obtained. Libraries were prepared by immunoSEQ multiplex PCR; TCRdb keeps only in-frame clonotypes and omits some of them. Clone size and the V and J calls come from that table; the DNA yielded D and trimming. The sample consists of around 3,100 clones, 60% to 75% of them appearing once. The sequence was collected from a man aged 65 to 79 with active COVID-19. Sequences were obtained from peripheral blood. This chain joins TRBV2 and TRBJ1-1; D not resolved. CDR3 nucleotide sequence: TGTGCCAGCAGTACCCCCCCGGGGTCTGAAGCTTTCTTT. Translation gives CASSTPPGSEAFF.